This TCR beta chain is from a study of blood T cell repertoires in COVID-19. Study background: There were acute and convalescent COVID-19 samples, and they came from the United States, Italy and Spain. The analysed material was cDNA or gDNA that came from T cells, B-cell-depleted T cells, or PBMCs.

The length of the CDR3 is 15 residues. V dropped 8 bases and J dropped 5 bases, with 22 bases sitting between them. The germline V gene has CDR1 KGHSH and CDR2 LQKENI. Per the original data handling: Counts of nucleated cells, estimated from reference gene primer amplification, were obtained. Sequencing was performed with immunoSEQ multiplex PCR; in TCRdb, only in-frame clones are kept and a portion is missing. The V and J calls and clone size come from that table; D and trimming were worked out from the DNA. The sample yields some 240,000 clones, around 84% seen once. Sequencing used peripheral blood. The genes are TRBV18 and TRBJ2-7; TRBD1 might be the D (6 bases). The TCR originated in a woman aged 40 to 49 who had recovered from COVID-19. CDR3 DNA sequence: TGTGCCAGCGCACAAACAGGGAGCAGGAAAGACGAGCAGTACTTC. It specifies CASAQTGSRKDEQYF.